This T cell receptor beta chain was obtained from a study of monozygotic twins with inflammatory bowel disease. After re-calling the 5' RACE reads, TCRdb lists one entry per CDR3 protein, DNA absent. The table lists about 380,000 distinct CDR3 sequences. This CDR3 spans 14 amino acids. Germline V gives CDR1 MNHEY, CDR2 SVGAGI. The sequenced sample consisted of blood. The J gene is TRBJ1-1, the V gene TRBV6-5; TCRdb outputs TRBD1, but without DNA this stays unchecked. The source is a human donor with ulcerative colitis or Crohn's disease, or a healthy co-twin of an affected twin (not recorded which). CDR3: CASTFGGQNTEAFF.